This TCR beta chain was observed in a study of blood T cell repertoires in COVID-19. CDR1 and CDR2 from the germline V gene are SGHDT and YYEEEE. Trimming stripped 3 bases from V and 1 base from J, with 9 bases between. This CDR3 contains 14 residues. As handled by the study authors: Amplification from reference gene primers served as the basis for estimated nucleated cell counts. Profiled with immunoSEQ multiplex PCR; TCRdb holds only in-frame clones, not every one. V and J calls and clone size come straight from that table; D and trimming were deduced from the DNA. The sample yields a few hundred thousand clones, 85% to 90% seen once.

This sequence joins TRBV5-6 and TRBJ2-3, with a possible D match to TRBD1 (6 bases). The origin of this receptor is a woman aged 40 to 50 who had recovered from COVID-19. The sequenced sample consisted of peripheral blood. CDR3 sequence (DNA): TGTGCCAGCAGCTGGGGGCGCGGCACAGATACGCAGTATTTT. It translates to CASSWGRGTDTQYF.